Described below is a single T cell receptor (beta chain) sequence and its context. The antigen remains unidentified. Germline V gives CDR1 SGHDT, CDR2 YYEEEE. The CDR3 spans 14 residues. CD45RO-CCR7+CD27+CD95- expression identified naive CD8+ T cells. This entry is derived from a study of CXCR3-negative and CXCR3-positive naive CD8 T cells. The study's findings and limits: More hydrophobic TRB CDR3s were found in CXCR3-positive naive cells than in CXCR3-negative naive cells. Naive CXCR3-positive and CXCR3-negative cells shared similar TRBV-TRBJ usage, unlike memory cells. Memory CD8+ cells had much lower diversity, and both naive subsets had comparably high diversity.

In preparing the TRB cDNA libraries, 5' RACE with UMI labels was used. From the 5' RACE reads, TCRdb lists one entry per CDR3 protein and no DNA. Here the sample table reports thousands of distinct CDR3 sequences. This rearrangement joins TRBV5-6 to TRBJ2-7; TCRdb reports TRBD2, a call that lacks DNA to check it against. The receptor was derived from a human donor in good health. Some clones in this sample may be carry-over from other donors' samples. Sequencing was carried out using naive CXCR3+ CD8+ T cells from blood. The subset denotes: CD45RO-CCR7+CD27+CD95- naive CD8+ T cells expressing CXCR3 (TNR3+). CDR3 loop: CASTLLDRSYEQYF.